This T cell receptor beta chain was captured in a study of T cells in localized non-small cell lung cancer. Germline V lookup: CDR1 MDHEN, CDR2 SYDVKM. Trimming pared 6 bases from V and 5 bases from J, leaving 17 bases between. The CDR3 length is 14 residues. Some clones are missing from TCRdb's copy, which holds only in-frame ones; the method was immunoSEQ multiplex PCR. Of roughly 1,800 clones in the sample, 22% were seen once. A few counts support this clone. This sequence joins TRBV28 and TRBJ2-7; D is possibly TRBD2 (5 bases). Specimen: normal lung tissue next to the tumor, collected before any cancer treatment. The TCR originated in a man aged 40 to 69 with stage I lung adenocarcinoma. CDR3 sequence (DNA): TGTGCCAGCAGCGCCTGGGGAGACGCCCACGAGCAGTACTTC. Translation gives CASSAWGDAHEQYF.